The 22 T cell receptor beta chains presented below share a single source sample, sequenced in a study of cytomegalovirus exposure and HLA in healthy donors. Measured with immunoSEQ multiplex PCR; TCRdb has only the in-frame clones, and not every one. Seen here are under 200,000 clones, 80% to 90% observed once, and the top ten hold 2% to 2.5%. The material sequenced was PBMCs. Source of these receptors: a young woman in good health and CMV-seronegative.

V is TRBV5-1 and J is TRBJ2-3, with TRBD2 identical over 11 bases. The CDR3 runs to 16 residues. The trim removed 3 bases at V and 3 bases at J, leaving 6 bases unmatched. Germline lookup yields CDR1 SGHRS and CDR2 YFSETQ. For the CDR3, the DNA is TGCGCCAGCAGCTCCTTAGCGGGAGGGCCAACAGATACGCAGTATTTT. Residues: CASSSLAGGPTDTQYF.

This clone showed up just a few times. The rearrangement uses TRBV7-3 and TRBJ1-5; 10 positions match TRBD1. The CDR3 runs to 19 residues. Germline loops: CDR1 SGHTA, CDR2 FQGTGA. After removal of 3 bases from V and 9 bases from J, the junction contained 20 bases not matched to a gene. Written as DNA, the CDR3 is TGTGCCAGCAGCTTTATCCGGGACAGGGGCCGCGATTTTAATACGCCCCAGCATTTT. It is translated as CASSFIRDRGRDFNTPQHF. The whole variable domain, filled in from reference TRBV7-3 and TRBJ1-5, reads GAGVSQTPSNKVTEKGKYVELRCDPISGHTALYWYRQSLGQGPEFLIYFQGTGAADDSGLPNDRFFAVRPEGSVSTLKIQRTERGDSAVYLCASSFIRDRGRDFNTPQHFGDGTRLSIL.

The table lists this clone with a count of one. This chain uses TRBV11-2 with TRBJ2-7; D not certain. Germline V gene data show CDR1 as SGHAT and CDR2 as FQNNGV. The CDR3 consists of 14 residues. Trimming stripped 8 bases from V and 3 bases from J, with 17 bases between. DNA of the CDR3: TGTGCCAGCGGGCCGTCGAGAGTACTCTACGAGCAGTACTTC. It codes for CASGPSRVLYEQYF.

This chain links TRBV5-5 with TRBJ2-3; 8 bases agree with TRBD1. With V trimmed by 2 bases and J by 4 bases, 6 bases remained unmatched. This CDR3 is built from 15 residues. CDR1 and CDR2 (germline): SGHKS, YYEKEE (reference sequence). CDR3 sequence reads: CASSLIQGGADTQYF. In DNA form, the CDR3 reads TGTGCCAGCAGCTTAATACAGGGGGGTGCAGATACGCAGTATTTT.

This chain joins TRBV9 and TRBJ1-2, with D possibly being TRBD1 (5 bases). The CDR3 sequence is 13 residues long. V was clipped by 0 bases and J by 6 bases, with 9 bases between them. Germline V CDR1 and CDR2: SGDLS, YYNGEE. The CDR3 region has the DNA TGTGCCAGCAGCGTAGGTCGGGGGGATGGCTACACCTTC. Translated: CASSVGRGDGYTF.

CDR3 DNA: TGCGCCAGCCATACGGACAGGGGCGGCTATGGCTACACCTTC. This gives the protein CASHTDRGGYGYTF. V usage is TRBV5-1 and J usage is TRBJ1-2; TRBD1 matches 9 bases. The germline gives CDR1 SGHRS, CDR2 YFSETQ. After removal of 7 bases from V and 4 bases from J, the junction contained 8 bases not matched to a gene. The CDR3 sequence is 14 residues long. The variable domain in full, with the rest retrieved from reference TRBV5-1 and TRBJ1-2, is KAGVTQTPRYLIKTRGQQVTLSCSPISGHRSVSWYQQTPGQGLQFLFEYFSETQRNKGNFPGRFSGRQFSNSRSEMNVSTLELGDSALYLCASHTDRGGYGYTFGSGTRLTVV.

CDR3 in amino acids: CASSEIGAGGRNEQFF. Written as DNA, the CDR3 is TGTGCCAGCAGTGAAATAGGGGCGGGGGGGAGGAATGAGCAGTTCTTC. J is TRBJ2-1 and V is TRBV6-1; 9 bases agree with TRBD2. J lost 7 bases, V lost 2 bases, and 9 bases had no gene match. The CDR3 consists of 16 residues. Germline assignment: CDR1 MNHNS and CDR2 SASEGT.

The V and J genes are TRBV6-5 and TRBJ2-2; D possibly corresponds to TRBD1 (6 bases). This CDR3 is 14 amino acids long. Trimming took off 7 bases at V and 3 bases at J, with 12 bases between the two ends. Germline CDR1 reads MNHEY; CDR2 reads SVGAGI. CDR3 in DNA: TGTGCCAGCATAAGGGCAGGGGACACCGGGGAGCTGTTTTTT. Translating gives CASIRAGDTGELFF.

This clone was counted only a few times. This rearrangement joins TRBV5-1 to TRBJ2-1; no clear D gene. CDR1 SGHRS and CDR2 YFSETQ come from the germline V gene. This CDR3 is 13 amino acids long. V lost 0 bases and J 4 bases, leaving 5 bases between the germline ends. The CDR3 DNA reads TGCGCCAGCAGCTTGGACAGTTACAATGAGCAGTTCTTC. Its translation is CASSLDSYNEQFF.

The CDR3 reads CASSVTSGASREQFF. CDR3 sequence (DNA): TGTGCCAGCAGCGTCACTAGCGGGGCCTCTAGGGAGCAGTTCTTC. This chain uses TRBV7-3 with TRBJ2-1; TRBD2 aligns across 10 bases. The CDR3 has 15 residues. Looked up from germline, CDR1 is SGHTA and CDR2 is FQGTGA. After removal of 5 bases from V and 10 bases from J, the junction contained 11 bases not matched to a gene. Using reference TRBV7-3 and TRBJ2-1 for the parts outside the CDR3, the full variable domain is GAGVSQTPSNKVTEKGKYVELRCDPISGHTALYWYRQSLGQGPEFLIYFQGTGAADDSGLPNDRFFAVRPEGSVSTLKIQRTERGDSAVYLCASSVTSGASREQFFGPGTRLTVL.

The chain has TRBV14 and TRBJ1-4; D is undetermined. The CDR3 contains 15 residues. Trimming cost V 1 base and J 8 bases, with 14 bases left between them. CDR1 and CDR2 (germline): SGHDN, FVKESK. The CDR3 protein is CASSQGSQRSEKLFF. The DNA of the CDR3 is TGTGCCAGCAGCCAAGGGAGTCAGAGGAGCGAAAAACTGTTTTTT.

The CDR3 reads CATGRGTEGTEAFF. The CDR3 region has the DNA TGTGCCACCGGACGGGGGACTGAAGGGACTGAAGCTTTCTTT. This chain connects TRBV15 to TRBJ1-1; D is perhaps TRBD1 (5 bases). CDR3 size: 14 residues. Germline V gene data show CDR1 as LNHNV and CDR2 as YYDKDF (reference sequence). Trimming took off 8 bases at V and 5 bases at J, with 18 bases between the two ends.

The chain uses TRBV6-5 and TRBJ1-3; possibly TRBD1 for D (6 bases). The V end was cut by 6 bases, the J end by 2 bases, with 11 bases between. The germline V gene encodes CDR1 MNHEY and CDR2 SVGAGI. The CDR3 spans 14 residues. CDR3 sequence: CASRGTRTGNTIYF. The CDR3 coding sequence is TGTGCCAGCAGAGGGACACGGACTGGAAACACCATATATTTT.

This chain connects TRBV30 to TRBJ1-1, with D unresolved. The V gene's germline CDR1 is GTSNPN and CDR2 SVGIG (reference sequence). Trimming left V 3 bases short and J 4 bases short, with 9 bases between. This CDR3 spans 12 amino acids. CDR3 nucleotides: TGTGCCTGGAGGCGGCTCGGCACTGAAGCTTTCTTT. It is translated as CAWRRLGTEAFF.

The chain couples TRBV4-1 to TRBJ1-4, with 7 positions matching TRBD1. The germline V gene has CDR1 MGHRA and CDR2 YSYEKL. Trimming took 0 bases from V and 10 from J; bases not matched to a gene: 8. There are 15 residues in the CDR3. The CDR3 spells CASSQEGDREAKLFF. The CDR3, as DNA: TGCGCCAGCAGCCAAGAAGGAGACAGGGAGGCAAAACTGTTTTTT.

The chain recombines TRBV6-5 with TRBJ2-7, with D possibly being TRBD2 (5 bases). Germline-derived CDR1 and CDR2 are MNHEY and SVGAGI. Trimming stripped 7 bases from V and 1 base from J, with 17 bases between. There are 15 residues in the CDR3. The CDR3 sequence: CASTPSERGSYEQYF. The CDR3 DNA is TGTGCCAGCACCCCCAGCGAACGGGGATCCTACGAGCAGTACTTC.

The rearrangement uses TRBV2 and TRBJ1-2, with 7 bases matching TRBD1. Germline assignment: CDR1 SNHLY and CDR2 FYNNEI. The CDR3 is made up of 13 amino acids. Trimming cost V 3 bases and J 4 bases; bases outside gene matches: 2. The CDR3 DNA sequence: TGTGCCAGCAGTGAGGGACAGTTCTATGGCTACACCTTC. Its protein product is CASSEGQFYGYTF.

This clone occurred once. The DNA for the CDR3 is TGTGCCAGCAGCCCTCTAAGGACAGGGGCTGGAAACACCATATATTTT. Residues: CASSPLRTGAGNTIYF. This chain links TRBV27 with TRBJ1-3, with 9 positions matching TRBD1. This CDR3 has 16 amino acids. J gave up 2 bases and V 6 bases, and 8 bases lay outside the gene matches. Germline CDR1 and CDR2: MNHEY and SMNVEV (reference sequence).

The chain links TRBV5-1 to TRBJ1-4, with 11 bases fitting TRBD1. J gave up 0 bases and V 2 bases, and 6 bases lay outside the gene matches. The CDR3 runs to 18 residues. Per the germline V gene, CDR1 is SGHRS and CDR2 is YFSETQ. In nucleotides, the CDR3 is TGCGCCAGCAGCTTATGGGACAGGGGGACAGCAACTAATGAAAAACTGTTTTTT. Translated, it gives CASSLWDRGTATNEKLFF.

V is TRBV5-1 and J is TRBJ1-1; D unclear. CDR1 and CDR2 (germline): SGHRS, YFSETQ. The V gene lost 0 bases and the J gene lost 2 bases, with 11 bases spanning the gap. The CDR3 is made up of 15 amino acids. CDR3 amino acids: CASSLGAPINTEAFF. The CDR3 DNA reads TGCGCCAGCAGCTTGGGGGCCCCTATTAACACTGAAGCTTTCTTT.

This clone was found once. This chain links TRBV7-9 with TRBJ2-7; tentative D call: TRBD2 (6 bases). Germline V CDR1 and CDR2: SEHNR, FQNEAQ (reference sequence). This CDR3 is 13 amino acids long. V lost 4 bases and J 4 bases, leaving 11 bases between the germline ends. The CDR3 coding sequence is TGTGCCAGCAGCTCCGGACGGGAGTACGAGCAGTACTTC. It specifies CASSSGREYEQYF.

This rearrangement joins TRBV7-9 to TRBJ2-7, with 9 bases lining up with TRBD2. The CDR3 sequence is 14 residues long. Germline V gives CDR1 SEHNR, CDR2 FQNEAQ (reference sequence). With 7 bases clipped from V and 5 bases from J, the junction kept 9 bases outside the gene matches. The CDR3 loop is CASTQAAGGDEQYF. For the CDR3, the DNA is TGTGCCAGCACCCAGGCCGCGGGAGGGGACGAGCAGTACTTC. The variable domain in full, completed from reference TRBV7-9 and TRBJ2-7, reads DTGVSQNPRHKITKRGQNVTFRCDPISEHNRLYWYRQTLGQGPEFLTYFQNEAQLEKSRLLSDRFSAERPKGSFSTLEIQRTEQGDSAMYLCASTQAAGGDEQYFGPGTRLTVT.